Each of the 8 T cell receptor beta chains below was sequenced from the same sample in a study of blood T cell repertoires in COVID-19. The table came from immunoSEQ multiplex PCR; TCRdb's copy has only in-frame clones and leaves some out. The profile covers hundreds of thousands of clones, with about 87% appearing a single time and approximately 8% taken by the ten largest. The specimen sequenced was peripheral blood. Receptors were obtained from a woman aged 45-59 years who had recovered from COVID-19.

This rearrangement joins TRBV7-2 to TRBJ1-2, with D perhaps matching TRBD1 (6 bases). Germline CDR1 is SGHTA and CDR2 is FQGNSA. V lost 5 bases, J lost 8 bases, and 24 bases lay in between. This CDR3 has 16 residues. This chain's CDR3 is CASSPTERGALSGYTF. The CDR3 region has the DNA TGTGCCAGCAGCCCCACGGAGCGGGGGGCATTAAGCGGCTACACCTTC.

The rearrangement uses TRBV4-3 and TRBJ1-4, with D perhaps matching TRBD1 (6 bases). The V end was cut by 1 base, the J end by 2 bases, with 11 bases between. The germline V gene encodes CDR1 LGHNA and CDR2 YSLEER. This CDR3 contains 16 residues. The CDR3 is CASSQGGGATNEKLFF. CDR3 in DNA: TGCGCCAGCAGCCAAGGAGGGGGGGCGACTAATGAAAAACTGTTTTTT.

V gene TRBV7-2 combines with J gene TRBJ2-2; tentative D call: TRBD2 (5 bases). Germline V CDR1 and CDR2: SGHTA, FQGNSA. The CDR3 contains 15 residues. V was pared by 3 bases and J by 3 bases, with 11 bases between. The CDR3 nucleotides are TGTGCCAGCAGCTTTAGCCTGGACTACACCGGGGAGCTGTTTTTT. Its protein is CASSFSLDYTGELFF.

The chain links TRBV5-8 to TRBJ2-3; weak D call: TRBD1 (5 bases). V lost 4 bases and J lost 2, with 20 bases in between. Germline CDR1 is SGHTS and CDR2 is YDEGEE. The CDR3 length is 17 residues. CDR3 region: CASSRRISQGSTDTQYF. As DNA, the CDR3 is TGTGCCAGCAGCAGACGGATTAGCCAGGGATCCACAGATACGCAGTATTTT.

The chain uses TRBV15 and TRBJ2-2; D possibly corresponds to TRBD1 (5 bases). Germline V CDR1 and CDR2: LNHNV, YYDKDF (reference sequence). The CDR3 length is 16 residues. Trimming removed 0 bases from V and 3 bases from J, with 11 bases in between. Here the CDR3 reads CATSRDPDRYTGELFF. In DNA form, the CDR3 reads TGTGCCACCAGCAGAGATCCAGACAGATACACCGGGGAGCTGTTTTTT.

This chain uses TRBV9 with TRBJ2-5; a possible D gene is TRBD2 (7 bases). The CDR3 loop spans 14 amino acids. Germline CDR1 and CDR2: SGDLS and YYNGEE. The V gene lost 6 bases and the J gene lost 0 bases, with 12 bases spanning the gap. The CDR3 DNA sequence: TGTGCCAGCAACCTAGGGGGGGACCAAGAGACCCAGTACTTC. The encoded protein is CASNLGGDQETQYF.

This clone was observed a single time. The V call is TRBV5-5, the J call TRBJ2-2; 7 bases line up with TRBD1. Germline values: CDR1 SGHKS, CDR2 YYEKEE (reference sequence). CDR3 length: 13 residues. The junction had 5 bases not matched to a gene; V was cut back by 7 bases and J by 5 bases. The CDR3 reads CASVGQHTGELFF. In DNA form, the CDR3 reads TGTGCCAGCGTGGGACAGCATACCGGGGAGCTGTTTTTT.

This chain links TRBV3-1 (or the pseudogene TRBV3-2) with TRBJ2-7, with 10 bases lining up with TRBD2. Germline values: CDR1 LGHDT, CDR2 YNNKEL (reference sequence). The V and J ends lost 4 bases and 3 bases, in that order; junction bases with no gene match: 9. The length of the CDR3 is 16 residues. CDR3 residues: CASSPQSGLALYEQYF. In DNA form, the CDR3 reads TGTGCCAGCAGCCCCCAATCGGGACTAGCGCTCTACGAGCAGTACTTC.